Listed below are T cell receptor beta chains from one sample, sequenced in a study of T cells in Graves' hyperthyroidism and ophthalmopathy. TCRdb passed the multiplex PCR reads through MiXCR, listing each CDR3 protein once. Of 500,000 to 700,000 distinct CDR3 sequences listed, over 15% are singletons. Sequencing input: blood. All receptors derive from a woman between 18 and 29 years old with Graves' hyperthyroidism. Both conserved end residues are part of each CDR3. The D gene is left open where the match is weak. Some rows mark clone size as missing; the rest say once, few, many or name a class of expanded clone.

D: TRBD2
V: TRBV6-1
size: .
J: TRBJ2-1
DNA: TGTGCCAGCAACCCCGGAGCGGGAGGTAACAATGAGCAGTTCTTC
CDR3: CASNPGAGGNNEQFF

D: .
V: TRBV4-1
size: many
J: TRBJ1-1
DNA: TGCGCCAGCAGCCAGTTCCCAGGGACTGAAGCTTTCTTT
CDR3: CASSQFPGTEAFF

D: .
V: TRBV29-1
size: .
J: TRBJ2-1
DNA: TGCAGCGTTGAAGGGGAAGCAATTAAGGTGTACAATGAGCAGTTCTTC
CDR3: CSVEGEAIKVYNEQFF

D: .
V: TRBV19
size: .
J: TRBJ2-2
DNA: TGTGCCAGTAGTATCAGGGTTTCGGCGAACACCGGGGAGCTGTTTTTT
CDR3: CASSIRVSANTGELFF

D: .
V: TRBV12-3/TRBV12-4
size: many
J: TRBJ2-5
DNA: TGTGCCAGCAGTTGGAAGCGCGGGACCCAGTACTTC
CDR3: CASSWKRGTQYF

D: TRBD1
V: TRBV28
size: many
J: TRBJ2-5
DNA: TGTGCCAGCAGTTCCCCAGGGGGCTTGAAAGAGACCCAGTACTTC
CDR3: CASSSPGGLKETQYF

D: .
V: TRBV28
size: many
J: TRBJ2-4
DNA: TGTGCCAGCAGTTTGCCCAGGGCCATTCAGTACTTC
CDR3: CASSLPRAIQYF

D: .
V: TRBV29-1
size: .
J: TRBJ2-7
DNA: TGCAGCGTTGGCACAGAGGGCCCCTACGAGCAGTACTTC
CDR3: CSVGTEGPYEQYF

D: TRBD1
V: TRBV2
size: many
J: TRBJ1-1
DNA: TGTGCCAGCAGTCAGACAGGGGGATCGGGCACTGAAGCTTTCTTT
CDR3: CASSQTGGSGTEAFF

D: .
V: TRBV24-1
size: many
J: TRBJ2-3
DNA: TGTGCCACCAGTGTGGGGGGGCGGACCGCGGATACGCAGTATTTT
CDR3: CATSVGGRTADTQYF

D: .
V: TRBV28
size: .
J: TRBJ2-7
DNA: TGTGCCAGCAGTTCATACCACACAGGGGACTCACGGGGGGAGCAGTACTTC
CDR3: CASSSYHTGDSRGEQYF

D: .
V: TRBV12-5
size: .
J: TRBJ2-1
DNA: TGTGCTAGTGGTGAGGGGACCTCCTACAATGAGCAGTTCTTC
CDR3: CASGEGTSYNEQFF

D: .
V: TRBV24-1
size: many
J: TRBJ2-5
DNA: TGTGCCACCAGTGACCCTCGTTTTAACCAAGAGACCCAGTACTTC
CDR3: CATSDPRFNQETQYF

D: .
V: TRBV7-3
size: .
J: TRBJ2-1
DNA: TGTGCCAGCAGCTCTCGGCCAGGCCCTTACAATGAGCAGTTCTTC
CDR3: CASSSRPGPYNEQFF

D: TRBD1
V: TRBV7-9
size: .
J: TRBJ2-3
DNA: TGTGCCAGCAGCTTGGGAGACAGGGTAAATACGCAGTATTTT
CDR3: CASSLGDRVNTQYF

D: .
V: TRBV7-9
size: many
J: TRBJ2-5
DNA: TGTGCCAGCGGGGGGACCCGTTCCCCACGGACCCAGTACTTC
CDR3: CASGGTRSPRTQYF

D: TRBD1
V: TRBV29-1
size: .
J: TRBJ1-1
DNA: TGCAGCGTGCTGGGACAGATGAACACTGAAGCTTTCTTT
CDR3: CSVLGQMNTEAFF

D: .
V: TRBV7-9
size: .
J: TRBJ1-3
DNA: TGTGCCAGCAGCCTCTCGACAGGCCCAAGCTCTGGAAACACCATATATTTT
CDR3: CASSLSTGPSSGNTIYF

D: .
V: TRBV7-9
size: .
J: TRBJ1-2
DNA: TGTGCCAGCAGCTCCCAGGGTGTATATGACTATGGCTACACCTTC
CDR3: CASSSQGVYDYGYTF

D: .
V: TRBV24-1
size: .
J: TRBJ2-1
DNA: TGTGCCACCAGTGATTTTGGCCAGTCAACCTACAATGAGCAGTTCTTC
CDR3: CATSDFGQSTYNEQFF

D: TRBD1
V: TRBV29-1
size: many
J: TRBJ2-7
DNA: TGCAGCGTTGAAACCGGACAGGGATCTTACGAGCAGTACTTC
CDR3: CSVETGQGSYEQYF

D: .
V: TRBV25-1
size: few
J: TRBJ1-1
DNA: TGTGCCAGCAGTGAATATGATGCGGGGTTAGGATTGAACACTGAAGCTTTCTTT
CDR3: CASSEYDAGLGLNTEAFF

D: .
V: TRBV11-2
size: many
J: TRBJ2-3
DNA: TGTGCCAGCAGCGAAACGACCCCTGGGGATACGCAGTATTTT
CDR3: CASSETTPGDTQYF

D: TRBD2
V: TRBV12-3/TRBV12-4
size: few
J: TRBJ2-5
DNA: TGTGCCAGCAGTCGATATTCGGGGGGGACCCAGTACTTC
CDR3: CASSRYSGGTQYF

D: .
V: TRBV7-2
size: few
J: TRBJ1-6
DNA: TGTGCCAGCAGCCTAGGTCCTGGATCACCCCTCCACTTT
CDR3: CASSLGPGSPLHF

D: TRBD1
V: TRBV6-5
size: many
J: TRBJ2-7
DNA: TGTGCCAGCAACACAGATGTCGGTCCCGGGACAGGGGACCTCGCCGAGCAGTACTTC
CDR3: CASNTDVGPGTGDLAEQYF

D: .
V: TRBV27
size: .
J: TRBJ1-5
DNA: TGTGCCAAGAGCTCAGGGCTTGACAATCAGCCCCAGCATTTT
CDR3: CAKSSGLDNQPQHF

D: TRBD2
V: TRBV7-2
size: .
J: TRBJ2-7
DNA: TGTGCCAGCAGCTGGAGTCCAGCGGGGAGCTCCTACGAGCAGTACTTC
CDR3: CASSWSPAGSSYEQYF

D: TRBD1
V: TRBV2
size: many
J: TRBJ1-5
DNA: TGTGCCAGCAGTAAAACAGGGGGCAATCAGCCCCAGCATTTT
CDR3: CASSKTGGNQPQHF

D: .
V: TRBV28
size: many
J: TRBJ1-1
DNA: TGTGCCAGCAGTTTGTTGTACACTGAAGCTTTCTTT
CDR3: CASSLLYTEAFF

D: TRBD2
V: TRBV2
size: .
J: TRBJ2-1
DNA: TGTGCCAGCAGGCGACTAGCGGGGGGGCTGGGCAATGAGCAGTTCTTC
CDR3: CASRRLAGGLGNEQFF